The 14 T cell receptor beta chains reported below all come from one sample, sequenced in a study of control samples from healthy donors and cancer patients. Data came from immunoSEQ multiplex PCR; TCRdb stores just in-frame clones and leaves some out. The sample records roughly 120,000 clones, around 96% being singletons. The sequencing sample was made of blood. These receptors were collected from a man aged 25 to 40 in good health.

The chain has TRBV24-1 and TRBJ2-2; D may be TRBD1 or TRBD2 (5 bases each). V was clipped by 7 bases and J by 2 bases, with 16 bases between them. The CDR3 extends over 16 amino acids. Germline V gene sequence: CDR1 KGHDR, CDR2 SFDVKD. The CDR3 region is CATRGRGRSNTGELFF. The DNA of the CDR3 is TGTGCCACCAGGGGCCGGGGACGGAGTAACACCGGGGAGCTGTTTTTT.

This rearrangement joins TRBV5-5 to TRBJ1-3; D ambiguous. Germline lookup yields CDR1 SGHKS and CDR2 YYEKEE (reference sequence). CDR3 length: 14 residues. The V and J ends lost 2 bases and 0 bases respectively, with 6 bases between them. The CDR3 loop is CASSFPISGNTIYF. The CDR3 DNA reads TGTGCCAGCAGCTTCCCAATCTCTGGAAACACCATATATTTT.

J is TRBJ2-1 and V is TRBV7-9, with TRBD2 matching over 9 bases. In germline, CDR1 is SEHNR, CDR2 FQNEAQ (reference sequence). The V and J ends lost 5 bases and 1 base, in that order; junction bases with no gene match: 6. The CDR3 spans 16 residues. The CDR3 sequence: CASSPTLAGSYNEQFF. The CDR3 DNA reads TGTGCCAGCAGCCCGACGCTAGCGGGGTCCTACAATGAGCAGTTCTTC.

This chain uses TRBV7-2 with TRBJ2-7; TRBD1 matches 8 bases. Germline trimming cut 4 bases from V and 0 bases from J; bases unmatched to any gene: 5. The V gene's germline CDR1 is SGHTA and CDR2 FQGNSA. This CDR3 region has 15 residues. The CDR3 spells CASSSGTGHSYEQYF. The CDR3 DNA reads as TGTGCCAGCAGCTCCGGGACAGGCCACTCCTACGAGCAGTACTTC.

V usage is TRBV6-2 or TRBV6-3 and J usage is TRBJ2-7; D remains ambiguous. V was clipped by 3 bases and J by 2 bases, with 8 bases between them. This CDR3 comprises 13 residues. Germline V gene sequence: CDR1 MNHEY, CDR2 SVGEGT. The chain's CDR3 is CASSYSKAYEQYF. In nucleotides, the CDR3 is TGTGCCAGCAGTTATTCCAAGGCCTACGAGCAGTACTTC.

V and J are TRBV3-1 (or the pseudogene TRBV3-2) and TRBJ1-4; 7 bases line up with TRBD1. Losses at the gene ends were 3 bases for V and 10 bases for J; bases not matched to a gene: 11. Germline CDR1 reads LGHDT; CDR2 reads YNNKEL (reference sequence). CDR3 length equals 15 residues. CDR3 nucleotide sequence: TGTGCCAGCAGCCATTCACAGGGGCCGAGCGGAAAACTGTTTTTT. It yields the protein CASSHSQGPSGKLFF.

This clone has more than one count but fewer than ten. The chain combines TRBV4-3 with TRBJ2-3, with D maybe TRBD1 (5 bases). The V end was cut by 4 bases, the J end by 4 bases, with 12 bases between. The germline V gene has CDR1 LGHNA and CDR2 YSLEER. The CDR3 runs to 14 residues. CDR3 DNA sequence: TGCGCCAGCAGCCCCAGGGATGGCCCAGATACGCAGTATTTT. It specifies CASSPRDGPDTQYF.

V is TRBV28 and J is TRBJ2-7, with 11 bases identical to TRBD2. This CDR3 spans 15 amino acids. V shed 6 bases and J 3 bases; nucleotides not matched to a gene: 7. Germline V gene data show CDR1 as MDHEN and CDR2 as SYDVKM. This CDR3 is CASSSPGLAVYEQYF. The CDR3 DNA sequence: TGTGCCAGCAGCTCCCCGGGACTAGCGGTCTACGAGCAGTACTTC.

The rearrangement links TRBV7-6 to TRBJ2-7; D possibly uses TRBD1 or TRBD2 (5 bases each). The V end lost 5 bases, the J end lost 1 base, and 12 bases lay between the germline ends. This CDR3 is 14 amino acids long. From germline, CDR1 is SGHVS and CDR2 FNYEAQ. The chain's CDR3 is CASSLGTGSYEQYF. The CDR3 DNA reads TGTGCCAGCAGCCTCGGGACGGGTTCCTACGAGCAGTACTTC.

The rearrangement links TRBV7-2 to TRBJ1-1, with D tentatively TRBD1 (5 bases). CDR1 and CDR2 from the germline V gene are SGHTA and FQGNSA. This CDR3 has 14 residues. V lost 3 bases, J lost 3 bases, and 11 bases lay in between. The CDR3 region has the DNA TGTGCCAGCAGCTTTAGGGGATCGGACACTGAAGCTTTCTTT. As protein: CASSFRGSDTEAFF.

This clone occurred a few times. The chain joins TRBV7-8 to TRBJ2-1, with D hard to call. The CDR3 spans 13 residues. The V end lost 4 bases, the J end lost 5 bases, and 9 bases lay between the germline ends. Germline CDR1 and CDR2: SGHVS and FQNEAQ. CDR3 amino acids: CASSYGKDNEQFF. The CDR3 region has the DNA TGTGCCAGCAGCTACGGAAAGGACAATGAGCAGTTCTTC.

The chain has TRBV21-1 and TRBJ2-2; the tabulated D call, TRBD1, remains unverified against the DNA. TRBV21-1 is marked as a pseudogene. This CDR3 region has 18 residues. CDR3 in DNA: TGTGCCAGCAGCAATCGCTTCGGACAGACAATAAACACCGGGGAGCTGTTTTTT. Translating it yields CASSNRFGQTINTGELFF.

The V call is TRBV18, the J call TRBJ1-6; TRBD1 matches 8 bases. The V gene end was trimmed by 6 bases and the J gene end by 5 bases; junction bases not matched to a gene: 3. This CDR3 comprises 14 residues. Germline V gene lookup returns CDR1 KGHSH and CDR2 LQKENI. The CDR3 sequence is CASSQDRDNSPLHF. The DNA of the CDR3 is TGTGCCAGCTCCCAGGACAGGGATAATTCACCCCTCCACTTT.

This clone showed up just a few times. V usage is TRBV7-9 and J usage is TRBJ1-1; D possibly corresponds to TRBD1 (5 bases). This CDR3 has 14 amino acids. The germline V and J ends were trimmed by 6 bases and 1 base, with 12 bases remaining between them. Germline assignment: CDR1 SEHNR and CDR2 FQNEAQ (reference sequence). The CDR3 DNA is TGTGCCAGCAGACGGGGACTGGGGAACACTGAAGCTTTCTTT. This codes for CASRRGLGNTEAFF. The whole variable domain, remainder taken from reference TRBV7-9 and TRBJ1-1, is DTGVSQNPRHKITKRGQNVTFRCDPISEHNRLYWYRQTLGQGPEFLTYFQNEAQLEKSRLLSDRFSAERPKGSFSTLEIQRTEQGDSAMYLCASRRGLGNTEAFFGQGTRLTVV.